The 20 T cell receptor beta chains reported below all come from one sample, sequenced in a study of identical twins. TCRdb reprocessed the 5' RACE reads via MiXCR and lists one record per CDR3 protein. The data contain 500,000 to 600,000 distinct CDR3 sequences, less than 25% of them singletons. The same sample was also used in a study of T cells expressing NK-cell markers.

Sequenced material: CD4+ T cells sorted from blood. These TCRs come from a woman under 30 in good health.

The chain has TRBV20-1 and TRBJ2-1, with D maybe TRBD1 (6 bases). Trimming shortened V by 5 bases and J by 9 bases, and 8 bases separated the two germline ends. The CDR3 spans 10 residues. The germline V gene has CDR1 DFQATT and CDR2 SNEGSKA (reference sequence). The CDR3 sequence: CSAARGEQFF. Here the CDR3 DNA reads TGCAGTGCTGCCAGGGGTGAGCAGTTCTTC.

This clonotype was seen a handful of times. The rearrangement links TRBV10-3 to TRBJ1-1; tentatively, D is TRBD1 (6 bases). V lost 1 base and J lost 5, with 17 bases in between. CDR3 size: 16 residues. Looked up from germline, CDR1 is ENHRY and CDR2 is SYGVKD. CDR3 region: CAISEWGSLGGTEAFF. The CDR3 nucleotides read TGTGCCATCAGTGAGTGGGGTTCGCTAGGGGGTACTGAAGCTTTCTTT.

The V gene is TRBV3-1, the J gene TRBJ2-1; 11 bases fit TRBD2. From germline, CDR1 is LGHDT and CDR2 YNNKEL (reference sequence). This CDR3 has 17 amino acids. The junction had 7 bases not matched to a gene; V was cut back by 4 bases and J by 2 bases. The CDR3 is CASSRLKTSGAYNEQFF. The CDR3, as DNA: TGTGCCAGCAGCCGATTAAAGACTAGCGGGGCCTACAATGAGCAGTTCTTC.

This sequence joins TRBV7-2 and TRBJ2-5, with 8 positions matching TRBD2. Trimming removed 4 bases from V and 5 bases from J; junction bases left unmatched: 12. Germline V gives CDR1 SGHTA, CDR2 FQGNSA. The CDR3 is 16 residues long. The CDR3 sequence: CASSSRRAGGRETQYF. The CDR3 bases are TGTGCCAGCAGCTCACGGAGGGCGGGAGGACGGGAGACCCAGTACTTC.

This clonotype showed up just a few times. The chain has TRBV20-1 and TRBJ2-5; D gene uncertain. Germline lookup yields CDR1 DFQATT and CDR2 SNEGSKA (reference sequence). Trimming took off 5 bases at V and 5 bases at J, with 18 bases between the two ends. The CDR3 sequence is 14 residues long. The CDR3, as DNA: TGCAGTGCTGGACCAGGTGGCCCCATGGAGACCCAGTACTTC. This gives the protein CSAGPGGPMETQYF.

The chain uses TRBV20-1 and TRBJ2-1, with 8 bases matching TRBD2. CDR1 DFQATT and CDR2 SNEGSKA come from the germline V gene (reference sequence). The junction had 10 bases not matched to a gene; V was cut back by 0 bases and J by 3 bases. This CDR3 is built from 17 residues. This chain's CDR3 is CSARDPASGGLYNEQFF. The CDR3 nucleotides are TGCAGTGCTAGAGATCCGGCGAGCGGGGGCCTCTACAATGAGCAGTTCTTC.

The chain employs TRBV28 and TRBJ2-7, with 10 positions matching TRBD2. Germline assignment: CDR1 MDHEN and CDR2 SYDVKM. V shed 6 bases and J 2 bases; nucleotides not matched to a gene: 10. There are 16 residues in the CDR3. CDR3 in DNA: TGTGCCAGCAGCCGGGCCCTTCTAGCGGGAGCCTACGAGCAGTACTTC. Translated: CASSRALLAGAYEQYF. Full variable domain (outside the CDR3, taken from reference TRBV28 and TRBJ2-7): DVKVTQSSRYLVKRTGEKVFLECVQDMDHENMFWYRQDPGLGLRLIYFSYDVKMKEKGDIPEGYSVSREKKERFSLILESASTNQTSMYLCASSRALLAGAYEQYFGPGTRLTVT.

This clonotype was seen more than once but under ten times. The chain has TRBV4-3 and TRBJ2-7; a weak D match, TRBD2 (6 bases). CDR1 is LGHNA and CDR2 is YSLEER in the germline V gene. The CDR3 has 18 amino acids. V was shortened by 3 bases and J by 1 base, with 22 bases between the two germline ends. The CDR3 here is CASSQQPSRAGRSYEQYF. CDR3 in DNA: TGCGCCAGCAGCCAGCAACCGTCACGGGCAGGGAGGTCCTACGAGCAGTACTTC.

This clonotype was seen a few times. This sequence joins TRBV12-3 or TRBV12-4 and TRBJ2-7; possible D gene TRBD1, 6 bases. The CDR3 spans 15 residues. V shed 6 bases and J shed 4 bases, with 19 bases lying between them. The CDR3 sequence: CASSPQGSQRYEQYF. CDR3 DNA: TGTGCCAGCAGCCCACAGGGAAGCCAAAGGTACGAGCAGTACTTC.

The J gene is TRBJ1-2, the V gene TRBV12-3 or TRBV12-4; 8 bases fit TRBD1. The CDR3 loop spans 12 amino acids. V trimming: 7 bases; J trimming: 6 bases; junction bases outside the gene matches: 4. For the CDR3, the DNA is TGTGCCAGCACCTGGACAGGGCATGGCTACACCTTC. It is translated as CASTWTGHGYTF.

This chain links TRBV7-9 with TRBJ1-1; TRBD1 is a possible D gene (5 bases). CDR3 length: 13 residues. CDR1 is SEHNR and CDR2 is FQNEAQ in the germline V gene (reference sequence). V lost 5 bases, J lost 4 bases, and 11 bases lay in between. The CDR3 DNA is TGTGCCAGCAGCACCTTGGGGGGCACTGAAGCTTTCTTT. Protein product: CASSTLGGTEAFF.

The rearrangement links TRBV20-1 to TRBJ1-1; no definite D call. The CDR3 loop spans 12 amino acids. CDR1 is DFQATT, CDR2 SNEGSKA, per germline (reference sequence). V lost 6 bases to trimming and J lost 1 base, with 9 bases between them. This chain's CDR3 is CSADGGNTEAFF. The CDR3 DNA follows: TGCAGTGCCGATGGAGGGAACACTGAAGCTTTCTTT.

Ten or more counts support this clonotype. The chain joins TRBV20-1 to TRBJ2-7; 11 positions match TRBD2. With V trimmed by 4 bases and J by 0 bases, 2 bases remained unmatched. Per the germline V gene, CDR1 is DFQATT and CDR2 is SNEGSKA (reference sequence). This CDR3 comprises 14 residues. CDR3 coding DNA: TGCAGTGCTAAACTAGCGGGAGCCTCCTACGAGCAGTACTTC. Translated: CSAKLAGASYEQYF.

V and J are TRBV20-1 and TRBJ2-7; D gene unclear. Germline V gives CDR1 DFQATT, CDR2 SNEGSKA (reference sequence). Trimming left V 4 bases short and J 4 bases short, with 11 bases between. This CDR3 spans 12 amino acids. The CDR3 bases are TGCAGTGCTATACGCGGCAATTACGAGCAGTACTTC. Its protein product is CSAIRGNYEQYF.

A few counts support this clonotype. The rearrangement joins TRBV6-5 to TRBJ2-5; TRBD2 might be the D (6 bases). Germline V gene data show CDR1 as MNHEY and CDR2 as SVGAGI. Trimming stripped 0 bases from V and 6 bases from J, with 17 bases between. There are 16 residues in the CDR3. CDR3 sequence: CASSYSIPGERQTQYF. CDR3 bases: TGTGCCAGCAGTTACTCGATTCCGGGGGAGCGGCAGACCCAGTACTTC.

The chain links TRBV6-1 to TRBJ2-1; D may be TRBD1 or TRBD2 (5 bases each). V was trimmed by 6 bases and J by 5 bases, leaving 20 bases between them. Per the germline V gene, CDR1 is MNHNS and CDR2 is SASEGT. The CDR3 contains 16 residues. The CDR3 loop reads CASRPFGAGRDNEQFF. CDR3 nucleotide sequence: TGTGCCAGCAGGCCCTTCGGGGCGGGCCGGGACAATGAGCAGTTCTTC.

This clonotype was seen only once. V usage is TRBV7-3 and J usage is TRBJ2-1; D call uncertain. This CDR3 is 13 amino acids long. The germline gives CDR1 SGHTA, CDR2 FQGTGA. Trimming left V 1 base short and J 7 bases short, with 8 bases between. CDR3 bases: TGTGCCAGCAGCTTAAAAGGGTCTAATGAGCAGTTCTTC. Translating it yields CASSLKGSNEQFF.

This CDR3 reads CSATPGGAKNIQYF. CDR3 DNA sequence: TGCAGTGCTACCCCGGGCGGGGCTAAAAACATTCAGTACTTC. The chain carries TRBV20-1 and TRBJ2-4; tentative D call: TRBD2 (6 bases). Germline V gene lookup returns CDR1 DFQATT and CDR2 SNEGSKA (reference sequence). V was pared by 4 bases and J by 4 bases, with 14 bases between. The CDR3 length is 14 residues.

The V call is TRBV7-9, the J call TRBJ1-1, with 7 bases matching TRBD1. The V and J ends lost 5 bases and 5 bases, in that order; junction bases with no gene match: 14. Germline lookup yields CDR1 SEHNR and CDR2 FQNEAQ (reference sequence). The CDR3 sequence is 16 residues long. The CDR3, as DNA: TGTGCCAGCAGCCCAACAACACAGGGGTGGCGGACTGAAGCTTTCTTT. Amino acids: CASSPTTQGWRTEAFF.

The V and J genes are TRBV5-1 and TRBJ2-1, with D perhaps given as TRBD1 or TRBD2 (6 bases each). Germline CDR1 SGHRS, CDR2 YFSETQ. V was shortened by 0 bases and J by 2 bases, with 9 bases between the two germline ends. There are 15 residues in the CDR3. The CDR3 sequence: CASSLEGGPYNEQFF. As DNA, the CDR3 is TGCGCCAGCAGCTTGGAGGGGGGCCCCTACAATGAGCAGTTCTTC.